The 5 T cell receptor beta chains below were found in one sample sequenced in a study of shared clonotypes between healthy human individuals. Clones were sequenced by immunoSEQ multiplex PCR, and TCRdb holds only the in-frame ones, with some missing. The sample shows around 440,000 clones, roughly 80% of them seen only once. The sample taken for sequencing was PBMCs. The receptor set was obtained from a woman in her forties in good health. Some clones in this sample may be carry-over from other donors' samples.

This chain's CDR3 is CASSYSPLGGIQYF. CDR3 in DNA: TGTGCCAGCAGTTACTCGCCACTTGGGGGGATTCAGTACTTC. V and J are TRBV6-5 and TRBJ2-4; a possible D gene is TRBD2 (6 bases). Germline lookup yields CDR1 MNHEY and CDR2 SVGAGI. V lost 0 bases, J lost 10 bases, and 13 bases lay in between. The CDR3 is 14 residues long.

The CDR3 loop reads CASSPIAGANVLTF. The CDR3, as DNA: TGTGCCAGCAGCCCGATAGCTGGGGCCAACGTCCTGACTTTC. The J gene is TRBJ2-6, the V gene TRBV28; D gene unclear. V dropped 6 bases and J dropped 2 bases, with 8 bases sitting between them. CDR1 is MDHEN and CDR2 is SYDVKM in the germline V gene. CDR3 size: 14 residues.

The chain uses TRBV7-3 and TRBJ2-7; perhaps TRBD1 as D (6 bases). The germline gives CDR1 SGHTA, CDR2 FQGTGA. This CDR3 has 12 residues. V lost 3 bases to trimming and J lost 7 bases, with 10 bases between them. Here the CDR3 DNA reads TGTGCCAGCAGCTTGGGACACGGAGAGCAGTACTTC. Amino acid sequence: CASSLGHGEQYF.

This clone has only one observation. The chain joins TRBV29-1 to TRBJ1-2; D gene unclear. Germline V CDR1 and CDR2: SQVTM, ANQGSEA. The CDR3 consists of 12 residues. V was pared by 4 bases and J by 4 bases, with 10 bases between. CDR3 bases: TGCAGCGTTGTGGCAGGTTTCTATGGCTACACCTTC. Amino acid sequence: CSVVAGFYGYTF. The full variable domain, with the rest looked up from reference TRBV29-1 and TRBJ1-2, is SAVISQKPSRDICQRGTSLTIQCQVDSQVTMMFWYRQQPGQSLTLIATANQGSEATYESGFVIDKFPISRPNLTFSTLTVSNMSPEDSSIYLCSVVAGFYGYTFGSGTRLTVV.

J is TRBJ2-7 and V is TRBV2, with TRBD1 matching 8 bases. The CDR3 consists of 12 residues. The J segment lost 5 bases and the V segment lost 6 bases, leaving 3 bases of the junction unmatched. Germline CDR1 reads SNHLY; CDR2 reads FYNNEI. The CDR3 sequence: CASREQGDEQYF. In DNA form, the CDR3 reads TGTGCCAGCAGAGAACAGGGGGACGAGCAGTACTTC.